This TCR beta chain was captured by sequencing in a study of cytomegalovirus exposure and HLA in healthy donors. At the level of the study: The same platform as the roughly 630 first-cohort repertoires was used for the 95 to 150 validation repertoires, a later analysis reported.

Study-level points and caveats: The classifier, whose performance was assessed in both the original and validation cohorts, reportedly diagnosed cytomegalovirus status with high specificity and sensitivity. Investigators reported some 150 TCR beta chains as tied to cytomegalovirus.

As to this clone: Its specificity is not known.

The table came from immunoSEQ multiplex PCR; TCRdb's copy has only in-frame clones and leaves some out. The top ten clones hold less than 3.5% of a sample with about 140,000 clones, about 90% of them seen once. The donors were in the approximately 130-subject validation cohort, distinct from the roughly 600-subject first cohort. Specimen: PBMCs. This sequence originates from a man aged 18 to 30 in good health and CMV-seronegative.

The DNA for the CDR3 is TGTGCCAGCAATAGCGCGGCAGATACGCAGTATTTT. Encoded protein: CASNSAADTQYF. The V gene is TRBV7-8, the J gene TRBJ2-3; possible D gene TRBD2, 5 bases. V dropped 7 bases and J dropped 4 bases, with 9 bases sitting between them. The CDR3 covers 12 residues. In germline, CDR1 is SGHVS, CDR2 FQNEAQ.